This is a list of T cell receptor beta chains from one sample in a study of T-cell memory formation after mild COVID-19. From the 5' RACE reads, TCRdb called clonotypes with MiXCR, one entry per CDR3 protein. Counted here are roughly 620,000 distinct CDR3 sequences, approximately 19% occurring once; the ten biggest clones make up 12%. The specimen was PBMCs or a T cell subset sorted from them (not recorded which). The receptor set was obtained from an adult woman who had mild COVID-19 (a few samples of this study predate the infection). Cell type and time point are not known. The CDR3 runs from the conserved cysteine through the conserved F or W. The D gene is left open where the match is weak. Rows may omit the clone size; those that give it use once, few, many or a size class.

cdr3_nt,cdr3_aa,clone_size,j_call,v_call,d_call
TGTGCCAGTAGTACTAGCTTAGCGGGGGGACAAGAGACCCAGTACTTC,CASSTSLAGGQETQYF,few,TRBJ2-5,TRBV19,TRBD2
TGTGCCAGCAGCTCGGGACTAGGCTACGAGCAGTACTTC,CASSSGLGYEQYF,.,TRBJ2-7,TRBV7-9,TRBD2
TGTGCCAGCAGTCTCGGACAGAGCTATGGCTACACCTTC,CASSLGQSYGYTF,few,TRBJ1-2,TRBV6-5,.
TGCAGTGCTAGAGACAGGGAGGGTTTGAAAGAGACCCAGTACTTC,CSARDREGLKETQYF,.,TRBJ2-5,TRBV20-1,TRBD2
TGCAGTGCTAGAGAGCGGGCCAACTACGAGCAGTACTTC,CSARERANYEQYF,.,TRBJ2-7,TRBV20-1,.
TGTGCCACCAGTGATTTAACAGAATGGTCCACAGATACGCAGTATTTT,CATSDLTEWSTDTQYF,few,TRBJ2-3,TRBV24-1,.
TGTGCCAGCAGTCTGGAGGGCCGAGGCACCGGGGAGCTGTTTTTT,CASSLEGRGTGELFF,.,TRBJ2-2,TRBV9,.
TGTGCCAGCAGCCAACCCGGCTCTAGCTCTGGGGCCAACGTCCTGACTTTC,CASSQPGSSSGANVLTF,few,TRBJ2-6,TRBV4-2,.
TGTGCCAGCAGTTACTCGAGCCTAGCGGAAATCTACAATGAGCAGTTCTTC,CASSYSSLAEIYNEQFF,few,TRBJ2-1,TRBV6-5,TRBD2
TGTGCCAGTAGTGCGACAGGAATTAACACCGGGGAGCTGTTTTTT,CASSATGINTGELFF,few,TRBJ2-2,TRBV19,.
TGCGCCAGCAGCTGGGGGACAGGGGTAATCAATGAGCAGTTCTTC,CASSWGTGVINEQFF,.,TRBJ2-1,TRBV5-1,TRBD1
TGCAGTGCCCTACTAGCGGGGTACAATGAGCAGTTCTTC,CSALLAGYNEQFF,.,TRBJ2-1,TRBV20-1,TRBD2
TGTGCCAGCAGCTTAGTACCTCCCGGGACTAGCGGGTACGAGCAGTACTTC,CASSLVPPGTSGYEQYF,.,TRBJ2-7,TRBV7-2,TRBD2
TGTGCCAGCTCCCAAGGCCGGGCCCCGGGGGAGTCCCAGCATTTT,CASSQGRAPGESQHF,.,TRBJ1-5,TRBV18,.
TGTGCCAGCAGCTTAGCCCAAGACTCCAGGGGGGATGCCGAGCAGTACTTC,CASSLAQDSRGDAEQYF,few,TRBJ2-7,TRBV7-8,.
TGTGCCAGCAGCTTAACGGGGCCACCTCGATCCTACGAGCAGTACTTC,CASSLTGPPRSYEQYF,.,TRBJ2-7,TRBV7-3,.
TGTGCCAGCAGCTTAGAGGGACAGATTAGCTCCTACGAGCAGTACTTC,CASSLEGQISSYEQYF,few,TRBJ2-7,TRBV7-9,TRBD1
TGTGCCAGCAGTCCTCAAAGGGGACAGGTCATCTACGAGCAGTACTTC,CASSPQRGQVIYEQYF,.,TRBJ2-7,TRBV7-9,TRBD1
TGTGCCAGCAGCGGGAGGGGGCAAGGGAACACTGAAGCTTTCTTT,CASSGRGQGNTEAFF,few,TRBJ1-1,TRBV7-9,TRBD1
TGTGCCAGCAGTCTCTCTTGGGACCCAAAGAGCCTAAGCAATCAGCCCCAGCATTTT,CASSLSWDPKSLSNQPQHF,once,TRBJ1-5,TRBV6-5,.
TGTGCCAGCAGTTACTCCGGACTAGTGGCCTACAATGAGCAGTTCTTC,CASSYSGLVAYNEQFF,.,TRBJ2-1,TRBV6-5,TRBD2
TGCGCCAGCAGTGCAGAACGGTACAATGAGCAGTTCTTC,CASSAERYNEQFF,few,TRBJ2-1,TRBV4-1,.
TGTGCCAGCAGAGAGACACCGGGGGAGCAGTACTTC,CASRETPGEQYF,.,TRBJ2-7,TRBV6-1,.
TGTGCCAGCGGGGACACAGGGTTCACAGATACGCAGTATTTT,CASGDTGFTDTQYF,few,TRBJ2-3,TRBV6-6,.
TGCGCCAGCAGCCAATCGAAGCAGGGCTACGAGCAGTACTTC,CASSQSKQGYEQYF,.,TRBJ2-7,TRBV4-3,.
TGTGCCAGCAGCTTAGCCGGGACATCAAACAATGAGCAGTTCTTC,CASSLAGTSNNEQFF,.,TRBJ2-1,TRBV7-2,.
TGTGCCAGCAGCTTGACAGGGGACGCTGGCTCACCCCTCCACTTT,CASSLTGDAGSPLHF,.,TRBJ1-6,TRBV7-9,TRBD1